Sequencing of this T cell receptor beta chain was carried out in a study of blood T cell repertoires in COVID-19. Study-level background: The cDNA or gDNA used as material had been derived from T cells, B-cell-depleted T cells, or PBMCs.

The CDR3 totals 12 residues. From germline, CDR1 is SGHAT and CDR2 FQNNGV. V was clipped by 1 base and J by 5 bases, with 2 bases between them. Original processing methods: Amplification of reference gene primers provided the estimated nucleated cell counts. Using immunoSEQ multiplex PCR, the repertoire was profiled, and TCRdb retains in-frame clones only, with some absent. From that table come the V and J calls and clone size; the DNA was used to work out D and trimming. In the table there are around 80,000 clones, approximately 90% of which are singletons. The clonotype was recovered from a man aged 55-75 years with acute or convalescent COVID-19. The sequenced material came from peripheral blood. The chain recombines TRBV11-2 with TRBJ1-4, with D unresolved. CDR3 DNA sequence: TGTGCCAGCAGCTTAGTAAATGAAAAACTGTTTTTT. It specifies CASSLVNEKLFF. Full variable domain (outside the CDR3, taken from reference TRBV11-2 and TRBJ1-4): EAGVAQSPRYKIIEKRQSVAFWCNPISGHATLYWYQQILGQGPKLLIQFQNNGVVDDSQLPKDRFSAERLKGVDSTLKIQPAKLEDSAVYLCASSLVNEKLFFGSGTQLSVL.